This entry lists 7 T cell receptor beta chains sequenced from one sample in a study of T cell responses to AZD1222 COVID-19 vaccine (TCRdb year 2021). This specimen's time point label, interpreted: baseline before first vaccination. The method was the immunoSEQ multiplex PCR assay. Sourced from immuneACCESS, this table was stored by TCRdb with only in-frame sequences that have V and J called. A share of the clones is absent; for the studies checked, an unresolved V gene accounts for under half, and the remainder has no known explanation. Here the sample has 100,000 to 150,000 clones; around nine tenths occur a single time. Together, the top ten hold less than 6.5% of the sample. The specimen was peripheral blood, collected on day 0 of AZD1222 vaccination. The receptors stem from an adult in good health.

This clone was observed once. The chain recombines TRBV6-5 with TRBJ2-1; 10 bases are a match to TRBD2. J gave up 4 bases and V 6 bases, and 6 bases lay outside the gene matches. Looked up from germline, CDR1 is MNHEY and CDR2 is SVGAGI. CDR3 length: 15 residues. The CDR3 bases are TGTGCCAGCAGGGCTAGCGGGAGACTGTACAATGAGCAGTTCTTC. Translated: CASRASGRLYNEQFF.

The J gene is TRBJ1-2, the V gene TRBV5-1; TRBD1 aligns across 7 bases. Trimming cost V 5 bases and J 3 bases; bases outside gene matches: 7. The CDR3 is 14 residues long. From germline, CDR1 is SGHRS and CDR2 YFSETQ. The chain's CDR3 is CASSSDRADYGYTF. The CDR3 DNA follows: TGCGCCAGCAGTTCCGACAGGGCTGACTATGGCTACACCTTC.

The chain employs TRBV19 and TRBJ2-7; 9 nucleotides match TRBD1. The J segment lost 3 bases and the V segment lost 3 bases, leaving 3 bases of the junction unmatched. Looked up from germline, CDR1 is LNHDA and CDR2 is SQIVND (reference sequence). CDR3 length equals 14 residues. CDR3 nucleotides: TGTGCCAGTAGTATTGACAGGGGGGACTACGAGCAGTACTTC. It encodes CASSIDRGDYEQYF.

V usage is TRBV5-1 and J usage is TRBJ2-6; no reliable D call. This CDR3 is 14 amino acids long. V lost 5 bases, J lost 0 bases, and 6 bases lay in between. Germline CDR1 is SGHRS and CDR2 is YFSETQ. CDR3 DNA sequence: TGCGCCAGCAGGGATTCCTCTGGGGCCAACGTCCTGACTTTC. Translated: CASRDSSGANVLTF.

This chain connects TRBV6-2 or TRBV6-3 to TRBJ1-1, with D maybe TRBD1 (5 bases). CDR3 length: 12 amino acids. Germline assignment: CDR1 MNHEY and CDR2 SVGEGT. V was clipped by 4 bases and J by 8 bases, with 11 bases between them. The CDR3, as DNA: TGTGCCAGCAGTTCCCCGGCAGGGGAAGCTTTCTTT. This translates into CASSSPAGEAFF.

This rearrangement joins TRBV10-1 to TRBJ2-1; 11 bases line up with TRBD2. Germline V gives CDR1 WNHNN, CDR2 SYGVQD (reference sequence). V trimming: 5 bases; J trimming: 4 bases; junction bases outside the gene matches: 4. The CDR3 totals 15 residues. The CDR3 protein is CASSTGTSGYNEQFF. For the CDR3, the DNA is TGCGCCAGCAGTACCGGGACTAGCGGTTACAATGAGCAGTTCTTC.

The chain employs TRBV11-2 and TRBJ1-1; D uncertain. Germline CDR1 SGHAT, CDR2 FQNNGV. The CDR3 extends over 13 amino acids. Trimming took 2 bases from V and 1 from J, leaving 5 bases between them. This chain's CDR3 is CASSLTENTEAFF. CDR3 bases: TGTGCCAGCAGCTTAACAGAGAACACTGAAGCTTTCTTT.